This record covers a single TCR beta chain. The antigen remains unidentified. In the library, each TCR cDNA molecule bore its own unique molecular identifier. TCRdb recomputed calls from the 5' RACE reads with MiXCR, one row per CDR3 protein. The sample has tens of thousands of distinct CDR3 sequences, 6% to 9% seen once. The data were taken from a study of spatial heterogeneity in lung cancer. Across the whole study: Alpha-chain sequences were consistently detected less often than beta-chain sequences. In raw reads, more than nine appearances on average were recorded for each unique TCR and UMI combination.

The CDR3 consists of 14 residues. V was pared by 5 bases and J by 4 bases, with 15 bases between. CDR1 SGHRS and CDR2 YFSETQ come from the germline V gene. Study-wide points: Whereas they appeared in blood less at follow-up, ubiquitous expanded tumor TCRs appeared there more at resection.

Time point specified: sample taken at primary tumor resection. No cell sorting; template was whole RNA from tumor, lung tissue or PBMC. The sequence was obtained from a female donor with early-stage non-small cell lung cancer. The rearrangement uses TRBV5-1 and TRBJ1-1; a possible D gene is TRBD1 (6 bases). The material was PBMCs, obtained at surgery. CDR3 amino acids: CASRQGFGSTEAFF. Here the CDR3 DNA reads TGCGCCAGCAGACAGGGATTTGGGAGCACTGAAGCTTTCTTT.